This entry lists 12 T cell receptor beta chains sequenced from one sample in a study of T cell clonality in common variable immunodeficiency. Study-level results: Reportedly, TCR beta sequences from common variable immunodeficiency showed fewer deletions and N-nucleotide insertions.

The antigens these receptors bind are not known. Generated by immunoSEQ multiplex PCR, the TCRdb table keeps only in-frame clones and is missing some. Recorded here are 7,000 to 9,500 clones, none singletons. The sample was peripheral blood mononuclear cells. These receptors were collected from a human donor with common variable immunodeficiency.

In this sample, this clone turned up many times. The read terminates 3 residues before the CDR3 end, so the remaining end is supplied by the germline J gene. This chain connects TRBV9 to TRBJ2-2, with D maybe TRBD1 (6 bases). CDR1 is SGDLS, CDR2 YYNGEE, per germline. The V end was cut by 7 bases, the J end by 3 bases, with 13 bases between. The CDR3 is 14 residues long. The sequenced CDR3 bases are TGTGCCAGCCCAAGACAGGACCACACCGGGGAG. This sequence encodes CASPRQDHTGE. The complete CDR3 sequence is CASPRQDHTGELFF.

This clone has ten or more counts. The germline gene is not matched at one end of the junction; a read error may be the cause. The CDR3 goes on 3 residues after the read ends, and that part is filled in from the germline J gene. V is TRBV4-2 and J is TRBJ1-3, with D unclear. The CDR3 runs 17 residues. Germline loops: CDR1 LGHNA, CDR2 YNFKEQ. The CDR3 loop is CASSQDLIAGSGNTIYF. CDR3 bases read: TGCGCCAGCAGCCAAGACTTGATCGCAGGCTCTGGAAACACC.

This clone was seen repeatedly, ten times or more. The CDR3 is cut off 3 residues early in the read; its end comes from the germline J gene. The rearrangement links TRBV7-2 to TRBJ1-1; D is ambiguous. Germline loops: CDR1 SGHTA, CDR2 FQGNSA. This CDR3 has 15 amino acids. The V end was cut by 6 bases, the J end by 1 base, with 15 bases between. Partial CDR3 DNA: TGTGCCAGCAGTCATAGTGGAGGGCGGAACACTGAA. It encodes CASSHSGGRNTE. The entire CDR3 reads CASSHSGGRNTEAFF.

This clone was observed many times. The read comes to an end 3 residues before the CDR3 does, leaving the germline J gene to fill in the end. V gene TRBV20-1 combines with J gene TRBJ1-5; D perhaps matches TRBD1 (6 bases). CDR1 DFQATT and CDR2 SNEGSKA come from the germline V gene (reference sequence). The CDR3 has 15 residues. V dropped 3 bases and J dropped 0 bases, with 12 bases sitting between them. The sequenced CDR3 bases are TGCAGTGCTAGTGGACAGATACTTAGCAATCAGCCC. Translation gives CSASGQILSNQP. The entire CDR3 protein reads CSASGQILSNQPQHF.

This clone is labeled as medium-sized. The read ends 3 residues before the CDR3 terminus; that terminus is restored from the germline J gene. The rearrangement uses TRBV29-1 and TRBJ1-1; the D is unclear. Germline loops: CDR1 SQVTM, CDR2 ANQGSEA. This CDR3 region has 13 residues. Deletions cut 7 bases from V and 0 bases from J, with 12 bases between. The CDR3 spells CSASPGLNTEAFF. The covered CDR3 bases are TGCAGCGCCTCTCCAGGCCTGAACACTGAA.

This clone occurred many times. The read ends 3 residues before the CDR3 terminus; that terminus is restored from the germline J gene. The chain employs TRBV6-2 or TRBV6-3 and TRBJ1-2; TRBD1 matches 9 bases. This CDR3 region has 13 residues. The germline CDR1 and CDR2 sequences are MNHEY and SVGEGT. CDR3 DNA, as far as it was read: TGTGCCAGCAAATTACAGGGGGCGCGAGGC. Translation: CASKLQGARG. The entire CDR3 is CASKLQGARGYTF.

To note about this clone: The DNA ends 3 residues before the CDR3 does, and the rest of the CDR3 is filled in from the germline J gene. The chain carries TRBV5-8 and TRBJ2-7, with D perhaps TRBD1 (5 bases). With 7 bases removed from V and 3 bases from J, the gap between germline ends came to 11 bases. CDR3 length equals 12 residues. The V gene's germline CDR1 is SGHTS and CDR2 YDEGEE. CDR3 DNA, as far as it was read: TGTGCCAGCGGGCTCAGGGACTACGAG. Translated: CASGLRDYE. The entire CDR3 reads CASGLRDYEQYF.

This clone was found many times. The read comes to an end 3 residues before the CDR3 does, leaving the germline J gene to fill in the end. The chain employs TRBV3-1 (or the pseudogene TRBV3-2) and TRBJ2-6; 8 bases are a match to TRBD1. V dropped 2 bases and J dropped 6; count of bases not matched to a gene: 6. Germline CDR1 reads LGHDT; CDR2 reads YNNKEL (reference sequence). This CDR3 has 16 amino acids. CDR3 protein: CASSQLRTGTANVLTF. CDR3 DNA, as far as it was read: TGTGCCAGCAGCCAACTCAGGACAGGGACGGCCAACGTC.

Within the sample, this clone is medium-sized. The missing CDR3 end, 3 residues past where the read stops, is filled in from the germline J gene. The chain joins TRBV2 to TRBJ1-1; D remains unclear. CDR1 and CDR2 from the germline V gene are SNHLY and FYNNEI. The CDR3 has 11 residues. Trimming took off 7 bases at V and 0 bases at J, with 3 bases between the two ends. CDR3 region: CASTVNTEAFF. CDR3 bases read: TGTGCCAGCACGGTGAACACTGAA.

By its share, this clone is medium-sized. The read halts 3 residues ahead of the CDR3 end, with the missing end drawn from the germline J gene. The chain carries TRBV5-5 and TRBJ1-5; TRBD1 agrees at 7 bases. The junction had 5 bases not matched to a gene; V was cut back by 4 bases and J by 7 bases. Germline CDR1 SGHKS, CDR2 YYEKEE (reference sequence). The CDR3 sequence is 13 residues long. The sequenced part of the CDR3 DNA is TGTGCCAGCAGCGCGTTACAGGGGCAGCCC. Residues: CASSALQGQP. The full CDR3 protein is CASSALQGQPQHF.

This clone is judged medium-sized (0.01 to 0.1%). The read ends 3 residues before the CDR3 terminus; that terminus is restored from the germline J gene. V usage is TRBV6-2 or TRBV6-3 and J usage is TRBJ2-3; TRBD2 matches 9 bases. The germline CDR1 and CDR2 sequences are MNHEY and SVGEGT. The CDR3 runs 14 residues. With 5 bases clipped from V and 2 bases from J, the junction kept 2 bases outside the gene matches. The sequenced CDR3 bases are TGTGCCAGCAGTAGCGGGGGGCCCACAGATACG. The encoded protein is CASSSGGPTDT. The complete CDR3 reads CASSSGGPTDTQYF.

This clone is labeled as medium-sized. The read gets to within 3 residues of the CDR3 end, and the germline J gene fills in the rest. The V gene is TRBV5-1, the J gene TRBJ1-1, with TRBD1 identical over 7 bases. Germline V gene data show CDR1 as SGHRS and CDR2 as YFSETQ. CDR3 length equals 14 residues. V was pared by 4 bases and J by 6 bases, with 9 bases of the junction left unmatched. The covered CDR3 bases are TGCGCCAGCAGCCTGACAGGGACGGATTCTGAA. Its protein is CASSLTGTDSE. The CDR3 in full is CASSLTGTDSEAFF.